The clone carrying this T cell receptor beta chain was found a few times. TRB rearrangements were amplified by multiplex PCR with BIOMED2 TRB-A/B primers. TCRdb processed the multiplex PCR reads anew with MiXCR; each CDR3 protein has one entry. The sample shows around 6,500 distinct CDR3 sequences, 25% to 40% of them seen only once. Blood genomic DNA input for TRB amplification was 250-500 ng. This record comes from a study of T and B cells in COVID-19 patients. Input material: blood. The receptor's source is a human donor with active COVID-19.

CDR3 sequence reads: CASTREGSYNEQFF. For the CDR3, the DNA is TGTGCCAGTACACGGGAGGGCTCCTACAATGAGCAGTTCTTC. The chain employs TRBV19 and TRBJ2-1, with TRBD2 matching 8 bases. The germline gives CDR1 LNHDA, CDR2 SQIVND (reference sequence). This CDR3 region has 14 residues. V shed 7 bases, J shed 0 bases, and the junction held 2 bases outside the gene matches.